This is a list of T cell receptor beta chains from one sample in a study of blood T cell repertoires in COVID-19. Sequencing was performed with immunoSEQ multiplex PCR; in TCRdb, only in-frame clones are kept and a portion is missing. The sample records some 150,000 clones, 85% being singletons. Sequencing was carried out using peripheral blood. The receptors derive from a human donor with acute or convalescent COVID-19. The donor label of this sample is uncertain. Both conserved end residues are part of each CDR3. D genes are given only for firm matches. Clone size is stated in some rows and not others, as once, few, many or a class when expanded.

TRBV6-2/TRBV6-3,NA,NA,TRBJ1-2,TGTGCCAGCAGTTTCAGGGGCTCCAACTATGGCTACACCTTC,CASSFRGSNYGYTF
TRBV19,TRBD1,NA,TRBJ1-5,TGTGCCAGTAGCAATGGGGGACAGGGGGTTCGGCCCCAGCATTTT,CASSNGGQGVRPQHF
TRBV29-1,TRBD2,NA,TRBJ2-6,TGCAGCGTTGAAACTAGCGGGTGCGCTGGGGCCAACGTCCTGACTTTC,CSVETSGCAGANVLTF
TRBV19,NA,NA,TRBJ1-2,TGTGCCAGTAGTGGATTGACAGATTACTATGGCTACACCTTC,CASSGLTDYYGYTF
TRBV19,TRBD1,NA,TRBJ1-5,TGTGCCAGTAGTCCACAGGGGGCTAATCAGCCCCAGCATTTT,CASSPQGANQPQHF
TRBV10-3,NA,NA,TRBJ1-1,TGTGCCATCAGTGAGTCGGCAGGCTTATCAGAAGCTTTCTTT,CAISESAGLSEAFF
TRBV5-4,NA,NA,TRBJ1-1,TGTGCCAGCAGCTTGGGAAACTATGAAGCTTTCTTT,CASSLGNYEAFF
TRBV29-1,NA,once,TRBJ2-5,TGCAGCGTTGAAGATCAATTGCGGGGTGGAGAGACCCAGTACTTC,CSVEDQLRGGETQYF
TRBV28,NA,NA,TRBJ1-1,TGTGCCAGCACCTGGGGGGAGGAAGCTTTCTTT,CASTWGEEAFF
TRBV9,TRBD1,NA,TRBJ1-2,TGTGCCAGCAGCCCCCGGGAGGGGGCTGGCTATGGCTACACCTTC,CASSPREGAGYGYTF
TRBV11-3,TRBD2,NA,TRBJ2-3,TGTGCCAGCAGCGATCGGCGGGAGGGTGTGGATACGCAGTATTTT,CASSDRREGVDTQYF
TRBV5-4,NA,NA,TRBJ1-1,TGTGCCACCCACAGGGCCTACATGAACACTGAAGCTTTCTTT,CATHRAYMNTEAFF
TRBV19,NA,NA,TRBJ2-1,TGTGCCAGTAAAAACGCGGGACAGGGGTTTACTAGCGGGGTCGTGAATGAGCAGTTCTTC,CASKNAGQGFTSGVVNEQFF
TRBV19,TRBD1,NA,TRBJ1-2,TGTGCCAGTATCGCGACAGGGGGCCGCAAGGGCTACACCTTC,CASIATGGRKGYTF
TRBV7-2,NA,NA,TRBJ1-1,TGTGCCAGCAGCCTGACATTCTCCAAAAACACTGAAGCTTTCTTT,CASSLTFSKNTEAFF
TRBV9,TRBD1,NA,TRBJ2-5,TGTGCCAGCAGCGTTCCCCAGGGGGCCAGGGATGAGACCCAGTACTTC,CASSVPQGARDETQYF
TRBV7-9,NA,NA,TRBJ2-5,TGTGCCAGCAGCTACGGGTCCCAAGAGACCCAGTACTTC,CASSYGSQETQYF
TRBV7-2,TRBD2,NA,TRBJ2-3,TGTGCCAGCAAACCTCGGACTAGCGCCACAGATACGCAGTATTTT,CASKPRTSATDTQYF
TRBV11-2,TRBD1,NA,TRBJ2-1,TGTGCCAGCAGTTTTACCGGGACAGCGAACTACAATGAGCAGTTCTTC,CASSFTGTANYNEQFF
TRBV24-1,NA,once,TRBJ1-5,TGTGCCACCAGTGATTTTAGGGGCAAGTGGCCCCAGCATTTT,CATSDFRGKWPQHF
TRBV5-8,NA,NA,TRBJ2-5,TGTGCCAGCAGCTCCCGCGATGTGGAGACCCAGTACTTC,CASSSRDVETQYF
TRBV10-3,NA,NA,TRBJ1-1,TGTGCCATCAGTGAGTCTTTAGGGGTCACTGAAGCTTTCTTT,CAISESLGVTEAFF
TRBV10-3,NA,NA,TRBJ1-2,TGTGCCATCAGTGGCGGGACGTCGGAGTATGGCTACACCTTC,CAISGGTSEYGYTF
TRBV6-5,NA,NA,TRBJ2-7,TGTGCCAGCAGTCCAGGGCGAATCTACGAGCAGTACTTC,CASSPGRIYEQYF
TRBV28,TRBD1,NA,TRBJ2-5,TGTGCCAGCAGTTCCACACGGGACAGGGGAAGCCAAGAGACCCAGTACTTC,CASSSTRDRGSQETQYF
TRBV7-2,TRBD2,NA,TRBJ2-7,TGTGCCAGCAGCTTAAAGGGGACTAGCGGGGGGATCTACGAGCAGTACTTC,CASSLKGTSGGIYEQYF
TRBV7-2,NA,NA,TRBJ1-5,TGTGCCAGCAGGGAGTGGTCCGATCAGCCCCAGCATTTT,CASREWSDQPQHF
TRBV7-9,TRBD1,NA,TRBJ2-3,TGTGCCAGCAGGGGGGACAGTCGGAGTTGGGAGCAGTATTTT,CASRGDSRSWEQYF
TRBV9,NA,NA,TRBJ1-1,TGTGCCAGCAGCGTAGCCCCGTGGGCCCCAGGGGAAGCTTTCTTT,CASSVAPWAPGEAFF
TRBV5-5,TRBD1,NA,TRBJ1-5,TGTGCCAGCAGCGGGGGACAGGGGCCGTATAGCAATCAGCCCCAGCATTTT,CASSGGQGPYSNQPQHF
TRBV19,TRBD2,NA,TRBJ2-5,TGTGCCAGTAGTATTGTCGGGAGGTCTCCGGTAGAGACCCAGTACTTC,CASSIVGRSPVETQYF
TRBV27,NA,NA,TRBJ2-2,TGTGCCAGCAGCGAAATAGCTCCCGGGGAGCTGTTTTTT,CASSEIAPGELFF
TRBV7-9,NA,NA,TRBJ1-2,TGTGCCAGCAGCTTAGATGGGAGGCGGGGGACGTCTAACTATGGCTACACCTTC,CASSLDGRRGTSNYGYTF
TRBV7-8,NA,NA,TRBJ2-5,TGTGCCAGCAGTTCGGGAGTGGAGGAGACCCAGTACTTC,CASSSGVEETQYF
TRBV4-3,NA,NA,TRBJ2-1,TGCGCCAGCAGCCAAGATCGCGGCGGGCAGCAGTTCTTC,CASSQDRGGQQFF
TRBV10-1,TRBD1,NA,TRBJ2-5,TGCGCCAGCAGTGAGAAACGGTGGACAGGGAGCGGAGAGACCCAGTACTTC,CASSEKRWTGSGETQYF
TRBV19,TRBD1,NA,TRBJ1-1,TGTGCCAGTAGTATAGTTGCACAGGGGGGAACTGAAGCTTTCTTT,CASSIVAQGGTEAFF
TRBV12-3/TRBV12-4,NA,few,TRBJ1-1,TGTGCCAGCAGTTTTGGAGCACAAGCTTTCTTT,CASSFGAQAFF
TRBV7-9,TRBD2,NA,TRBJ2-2,TGTGCCAGGGGACGACTAGCGGGAGACACCGGGGAGCTGTTTTTT,CARGRLAGDTGELFF
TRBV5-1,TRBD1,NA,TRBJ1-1,TGCGCCAGCAGCGAACAGGGGGACACTGAAGCTTTCTTT,CASSEQGDTEAFF
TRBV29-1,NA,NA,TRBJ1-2,TGCAGCGTTGGGGGCTTTGACACGAACGGCTACACCTTC,CSVGGFDTNGYTF
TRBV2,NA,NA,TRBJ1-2,TGTGCCAGCAGTTCGGGGGGGGCTGGTGGCTACACCTTC,CASSSGGAGGYTF
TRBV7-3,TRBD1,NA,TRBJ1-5,TGTGCCAGCAGCGCCGATGGGACAGCTGATCAGCCCCAGCATTTT,CASSADGTADQPQHF
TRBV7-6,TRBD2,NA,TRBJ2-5,TGTGCCAGCAGCTTAGCTACCGGGGGGAAAGAGACCCAGTACTTC,CASSLATGGKETQYF
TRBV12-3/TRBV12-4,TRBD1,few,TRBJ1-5,TGTGCCAGCACGGGACAGCTAAATCAGCCCCAGCATTTT,CASTGQLNQPQHF
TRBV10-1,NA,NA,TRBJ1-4,TGCGCCATCGGGGGTTCAGTTCCCATATTCCCCGAAGAAAAACTGTTTTTT,CAIGGSVPIFPEEKLFF
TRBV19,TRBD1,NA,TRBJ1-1,TGTGCCAGTAGTATAGAAAAGGGGGCTGTATCGGCTTTCTTT,CASSIEKGAVSAFF
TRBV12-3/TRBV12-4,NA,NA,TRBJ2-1,TGTGCCAGCAGTTTAGTGCGGGGTCTTGAGCAGTTCTTC,CASSLVRGLEQFF
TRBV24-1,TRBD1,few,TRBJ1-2,TGTGCCACCAGTGATCCCGGGACAGACGACTCGGGGGGCTACACCTTC,CATSDPGTDDSGGYTF
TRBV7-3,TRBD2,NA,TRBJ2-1,TGTGCCAGCAGCTCGAGGACTAGCGGGAGGCCAGGGGAGCAGTTCTTC,CASSSRTSGRPGEQFF
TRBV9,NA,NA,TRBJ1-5,TGTGCCAGCAGCACAACAGGCGGAGAGCAGCCCCAGCATTTT,CASSTTGGEQPQHF
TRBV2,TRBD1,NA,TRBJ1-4,TGTGCCAGCTTACGGGACAGGGAAGTCTGGGGTAATGAAAAACTGTTTTTT,CASLRDREVWGNEKLFF
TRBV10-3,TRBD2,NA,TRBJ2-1,TGTGCCATCAGCTTGCAACTAGCGGGAGGCTACAATGAGCAGTTCTTC,CAISLQLAGGYNEQFF